This TCR beta chain derives from a study of spatial heterogeneity in lung cancer. Whole-study context: Alpha-chain detections were consistently fewer than beta-chain detections among the sequences.

Every TCR cDNA molecule bore its own unique molecular identifier. One entry per CDR3 protein results from TCRdb running MiXCR on the 5' RACE reads. Found here are tens of thousands of distinct CDR3 sequences, approximately 13% of them singletons; the top ten hold about 55%. This clonotype was seen at least ten times. As to time point: sample taken at primary tumor resection. Donation came from around 77 patients with untreated early-stage non-small cell lung cancer. In each case, whole RNA from tumor, nontumor lung or frozen PBMC was sequenced unsorted. The CDR3 is made up of 16 amino acids. Germline values: CDR1 MNHEY, CDR2 SVGEGT. V lost 7 bases, J lost 2 bases, and 19 bases lay in between.

V is TRBV6-2 or TRBV6-3 and J is TRBJ2-3, with D unclear. Specimen: PBMCs, collected at surgery. This TCR was recovered from a male donor with early-stage non-small cell lung cancer. CDR3 in DNA: TGTGCCAGCACTTTCACGGCGGCCCCCACCACAGATACGCAGTATTTT. Its translation is CASTFTAAPTTDTQYF.